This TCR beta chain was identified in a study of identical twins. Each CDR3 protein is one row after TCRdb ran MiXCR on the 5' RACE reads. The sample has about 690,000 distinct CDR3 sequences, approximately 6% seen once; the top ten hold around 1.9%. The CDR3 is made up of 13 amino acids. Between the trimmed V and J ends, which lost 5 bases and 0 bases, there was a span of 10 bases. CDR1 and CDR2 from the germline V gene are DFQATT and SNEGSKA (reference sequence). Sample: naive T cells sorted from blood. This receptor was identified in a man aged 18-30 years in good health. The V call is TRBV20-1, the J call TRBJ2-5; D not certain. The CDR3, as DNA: TGCAGTGCTTATCATCATTACCAAGAGACCCAGTACTTC. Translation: CSAYHHYQETQYF.